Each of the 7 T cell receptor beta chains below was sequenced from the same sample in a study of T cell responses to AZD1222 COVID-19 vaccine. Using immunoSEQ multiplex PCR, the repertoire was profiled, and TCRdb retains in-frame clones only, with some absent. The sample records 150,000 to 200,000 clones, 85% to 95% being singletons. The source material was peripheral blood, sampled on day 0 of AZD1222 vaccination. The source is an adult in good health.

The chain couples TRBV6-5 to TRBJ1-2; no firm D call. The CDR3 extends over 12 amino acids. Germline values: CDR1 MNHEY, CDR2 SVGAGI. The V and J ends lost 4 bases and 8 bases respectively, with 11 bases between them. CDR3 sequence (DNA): TGTGCCAGCAGTTCCCAGTATGTCGGCTACACCTTC. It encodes CASSSQYVGYTF.

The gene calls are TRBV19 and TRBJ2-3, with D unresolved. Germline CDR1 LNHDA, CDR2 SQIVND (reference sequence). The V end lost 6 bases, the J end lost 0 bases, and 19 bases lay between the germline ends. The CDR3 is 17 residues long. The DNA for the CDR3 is TGTGCCAGTAGGATGAACCGAGGTCAGACTAGCACAGATACGCAGTATTTT. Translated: CASRMNRGQTSTDTQYF.

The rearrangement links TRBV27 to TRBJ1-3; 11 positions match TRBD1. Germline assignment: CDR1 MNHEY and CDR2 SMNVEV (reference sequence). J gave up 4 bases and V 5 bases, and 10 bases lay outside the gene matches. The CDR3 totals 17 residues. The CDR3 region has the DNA TGTGCCAGCAGTCTGGGGACAGGGGGGTTCGGGGGAAACACCATATATTTT. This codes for CASSLGTGGFGGNTIYF.

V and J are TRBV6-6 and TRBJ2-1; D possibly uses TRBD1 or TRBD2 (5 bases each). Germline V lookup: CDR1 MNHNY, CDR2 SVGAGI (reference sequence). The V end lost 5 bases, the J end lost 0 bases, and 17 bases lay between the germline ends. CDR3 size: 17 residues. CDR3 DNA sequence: TGTGCCAGCAGTCGCACGACCTCAGGGAGCTCCTACAATGAGCAGTTCTTC. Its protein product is CASSRTTSGSSYNEQFF.

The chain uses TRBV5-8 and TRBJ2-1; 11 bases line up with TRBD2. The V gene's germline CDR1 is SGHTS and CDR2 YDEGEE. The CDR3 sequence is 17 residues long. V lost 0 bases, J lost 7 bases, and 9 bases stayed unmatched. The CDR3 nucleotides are TGTGCCAGCAGCTTGGTACCTAGCGGGGGGCCTCGGAATGAGCAGTTCTTC. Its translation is CASSLVPSGGPRNEQFF. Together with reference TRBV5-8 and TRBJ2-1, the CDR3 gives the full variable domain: EAGVTQSPTHLIKTRGQQATLRCSPISGHTSVYWYQQALGLGLQFLLWYDEGEERNRGNFPPRFSGRQFPNYSSELNVNALELEDSALYLCASSLVPSGGPRNEQFFGPGTRLTVL.

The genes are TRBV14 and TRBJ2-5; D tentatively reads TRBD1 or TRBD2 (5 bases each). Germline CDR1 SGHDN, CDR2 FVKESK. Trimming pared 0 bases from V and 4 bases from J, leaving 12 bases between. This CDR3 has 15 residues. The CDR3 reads CASSQEMGPGETQYF. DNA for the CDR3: TGTGCCAGCAGCCAAGAGATGGGACCAGGAGAGACCCAGTACTTC.

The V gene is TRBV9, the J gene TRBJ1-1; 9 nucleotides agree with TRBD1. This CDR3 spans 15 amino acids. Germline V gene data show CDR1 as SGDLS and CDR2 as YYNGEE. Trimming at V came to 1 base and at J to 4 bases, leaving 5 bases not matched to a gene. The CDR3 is CASSVTGGPSTEAFF. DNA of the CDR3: TGTGCCAGCAGCGTAACAGGGGGCCCTAGCACTGAAGCTTTCTTT.